A single sample is the source of the 9 T cell receptor beta chains below, sequenced in a study of blood T cells in healthy people across ages. For the second PCR, which ran for about 7 to 11 cycles, a sample-barcoded 5' primer and a J-beta primer mix were used. MiXCR, applied by TCRdb to the 5' RACE reads, yields one record per CDR3 protein. The sample lists around 520,000 distinct CDR3 sequences; roughly a quarter were seen once. The same data also contributed to another study, on T cells of mothers and their children.

Specimen: blood. Source of these receptors: a boy aged 2-9 years in good health.

V is TRBV6-4 and J is TRBJ2-4; D gene ambiguous. Trimming left V 7 bases short and J 1 base short, with 11 bases between. The CDR3 spans 14 residues. Per the germline V gene, CDR1 is MRHNA and CDR2 is SNTAGT. The chain's CDR3 is CASTGPEAKNIQYF. The CDR3 DNA is TGTGCCAGCACAGGCCCTGAGGCCAAAAACATTCAGTACTTC.

This chain uses TRBV6-2 or TRBV6-3 with TRBJ1-1; no reliable D call. Germline V CDR1 and CDR2: MNHEY, SVGEGT. The CDR3 loop spans 12 amino acids. Trimming pared 6 bases from V and 5 bases from J, leaving 10 bases between. The CDR3 nucleotides read TGTGCCAGCAGACAAGGGTGGACTGAAGCTTTCTTT. Translating it yields CASRQGWTEAFF.

V and J are TRBV9 and TRBJ1-2; D ambiguous. CDR3 length equals 12 residues. In germline, CDR1 is SGDLS, CDR2 YYNGEE. V dropped 0 bases and J dropped 7 bases, with 7 bases sitting between them. Here the CDR3 DNA reads TGTGCCAGCAGCGTAGTAGGGAGTGGCTACACCTTC. Translation: CASSVVGSGYTF.

This clonotype occurred a few times. This sequence joins TRBV20-1 and TRBJ1-4, with 8 bases that match TRBD1. Looked up from germline, CDR1 is DFQATT and CDR2 is SNEGSKA (reference sequence). V trimming: 1 base; J trimming: 6 bases; junction bases outside the gene matches: 7. This CDR3 has 15 amino acids. CDR3 region: CSARAADRGDEKLFF. In DNA form, the CDR3 reads TGCAGTGCTAGAGCCGCTGACAGGGGAGATGAAAAACTGTTTTTT.

V and J are TRBV20-1 and TRBJ2-1; TRBD2 agrees at 15 bases. Trimming at V came to 3 bases and at J to 9 bases, leaving 6 bases not matched to a gene. This CDR3 spans 15 amino acids. CDR1 is DFQATT, CDR2 SNEGSKA, per germline (reference sequence). The CDR3 loop is CSASRGLAGGGEQFF. The DNA of the CDR3 is TGCAGTGCTAGCAGGGGACTAGCGGGAGGAGGTGAGCAGTTCTTC.

This clonotype was seen at least ten times. The V gene is TRBV6-2 or TRBV6-3, the J gene TRBJ2-5; possibly TRBD2 for D (7 bases). The CDR3 spans 14 residues. Germline assignment: CDR1 MNHEY and CDR2 SVGEGT. V was cut by 2 bases and J by 3 bases, with 10 bases left in between. As DNA, the CDR3 is TGTGCCAGCAGTTACGGGGGGGCAGAAGAGACCCAGTACTTC. It specifies CASSYGGAEETQYF.

This clonotype was recorded a few times. The junction shows a germline mismatch at one end, possibly a read error. The chain joins TRBV5-1 to TRBJ2-1; D call uncertain. Germline V gene lookup returns CDR1 SGHRS and CDR2 YFSETQ. CDR3 length: 13 amino acids. In DNA, the CDR3 is TGCGCCAGCAGTTTGGAGCTCAACAATGAGCAGTTCTTC. Translation: CASSLELNNEQFF.

The rearrangement joins TRBV11-2 to TRBJ2-5; D possibly corresponds to TRBD2 (5 bases). Trimming stripped 0 bases from V and 5 bases from J, with 10 bases between. This CDR3 region has 14 residues. Germline V CDR1 and CDR2: SGHAT, FQNNGV. CDR3 nucleotide sequence: TGTGCCAGCAGCTTAGATCGACTATCGGAGACCCAGTACTTC. Translating gives CASSLDRLSETQYF.

This sequence joins TRBV29-1 and TRBJ2-3, with D perhaps matching TRBD1 (5 bases). The CDR3 runs to 12 residues. Trimming stripped 4 bases from V and 6 bases from J, with 11 bases between. Germline loops: CDR1 SQVTM, CDR2 ANQGSEA. The CDR3 sequence is CSVVGEGDTQYF. CDR3 bases: TGCAGCGTTGTAGGGGAAGGCGATACGCAGTATTTT.